This T cell receptor beta chain appears in the sequencing data of a study of technical replicates of blood from a few donors. Trimming pared 5 bases from V and 2 bases from J, leaving 6 bases between. This CDR3 is 11 amino acids long. Germline V lookup: CDR1 DFQATT, CDR2 SNEGSKA (reference sequence). TCRdb keeps only in-frame clones here, not all; method: immunoSEQ multiplex PCR. Of around 61,000 clones in the sample, about 97% are singletons; the top ten hold approximately 0.21%. The TCR sequence derives from a human donor in good health. Sequencing was carried out using T cells isolated from PBMCs. This rearrangement joins TRBV20-1 to TRBJ1-1; unclear D gene. For the CDR3, the DNA is TGCAGTGCTCCACTCAACACTGAAGCTTTCTTT. This encodes CSAPLNTEAFF.